This T cell receptor beta chain originates from a study of T cells after posttransplantation cyclophosphamide. Whole-study results and caveats: Later blood repertoires were often dominated by clones from the donor CD8+ memory compartment. Recipient CMV seropositivity and CMV reactivation strongly tracked TRB clonality. TRB overlap between skin or GI tissue T cells and blood was limited.

CDR1 is MNHEY, CDR2 SVGAGI, per germline. The CDR3 covers 15 residues. J gave up 7 bases and V 2 bases, and 6 bases lay outside the gene matches. In the case of this clone: Its matching antigen is unknown.

The naive gate required viable CD3+CD4+ or CD3+CD8+ cells with CCR7+CD45RA+CD45RO-CD95-CD27+CD28+ phenotype. This related bone marrow graft donor gave peripheral blood on the day of marrow donation. The table came from immunoSEQ multiplex PCR; TCRdb's copy has only in-frame clones and leaves some out. This table holds over 15,000 clones, about 93% found once. This clonotype was sampled from a woman in her forties or fifties in good health and a related stem cell transplant donor. The chain has TRBV6-5 and TRBJ1-2, with TRBD1 matching 11 bases. Material for sequencing was naive CD4+ T cells sorted from blood. The CDR3 nucleotides are TGTGCCAGCAGTTACACCGGACAGGGGGCAGGTGGCTACACCTTC. Translated, it gives CASSYTGQGAGGYTF.